The entry below gives a single TCR beta chain sequence along with its context. The data originate from a study of cytomegalovirus exposure and HLA in healthy donors. The V and J ends lost 5 bases and 2 bases respectively, with 22 bases between them. Germline CDR1 is SGHVS and CDR2 is FQNEAQ. This CDR3 is 17 amino acids long. 60 Vbeta and 13 Jbeta primers were used in PCR. Profiling relied on immunoSEQ multiplex PCR, and the TCRdb table lists in-frame clones only, not all of them. The sample holds around 35,000 clones. The V and J genes are TRBV7-8 and TRBJ2-7, with D possibly matching TRBD2 (7 bases). The sequencing sample was made of PBMCs. The sequence was obtained from a woman in her forties in good health and CMV-seropositive. Written as DNA, the CDR3 is TGTGCCAGCAGCGTTTTGGCGGCGGGGGCCCTACCCTACGAGCAGTACTTC. It encodes CASSVLAAGALPYEQYF.